These 17 T cell receptor beta chains were all obtained from the same sample, sequenced in a study of metastatic and nonmetastatic thyroid tumors. Using MiXCR, TCRdb re-called clones from the PCR reads. The repertoire holds approximately 32,000 clones, with about a sixth as singletons. Among the patients, none had received any treatment before thyroid surgery. Sequenced material: blood. Source of these receptors: a female donor with papillary thyroid cancer or a benign thyroid nodule (not recorded which). Some clones in this sample may be carry-over from other donors' samples.

This clone was counted at least ten times. A clone one base away is much larger, so this may be a read error. The chain uses TRBV10-3 and TRBJ2-1; tentative D call: TRBD2 (5 bases). The germline gives CDR1 ENHRY, CDR2 SYGVKD. The V end lost 3 bases, the J end lost 7 bases, and 19 bases lay between the germline ends. The CDR3 has 16 residues. The CDR3 loop is CAISELSFGNENEQFF. CDR3 bases: TGTGCCATCAGTGAACTAAGTTTCGGGAACGAGAATGAGCAGTTCTTC.

This clone is termed medium-sized. The rearrangement uses TRBV28 and TRBJ1-5; D is perhaps TRBD1 (5 bases). The CDR3 totals 17 residues. Germline V lookup: CDR1 MDHEN, CDR2 SYDVKM. V lost 4 bases and J lost 1, with 17 bases in between. CDR3 protein: CASSSRFRGGSNQPQHF. Written as DNA, the CDR3 is TGTGCCAGCAGTTCCCGCTTTAGGGGTGGGAGCAATCAGCCCCAGCATTTT.

The chain is built from TRBV7-9 and TRBJ2-5, with D tentatively TRBD2 (8 bases). The CDR3 is made up of 15 amino acids. CDR1 and CDR2 from the germline V gene are SEHNR and FQNEAQ (reference sequence). V was shortened by 4 bases and J by 2 bases, with 14 bases between the two germline ends. For the CDR3, the DNA is TGTGCCAGCAGCTGGCGGGGGGACAGTCAAGAGACCCAGTACTTC. Translation: CASSWRGDSQETQYF. Full variable domain (rest looked up from reference TRBV7-9 and TRBJ2-5): DTGVSQNPRHKITKRGQNVTFRCDPISEHNRLYWYRQTLGQGPEFLTYFQNEAQLEKSRLLSDRFSAERPKGSFSTLEIQRTEQGDSAMYLCASSWRGDSQETQYFGPGTRLLVL.

There are many counts of this clone. CDR3: CATSDSGGINYGYTF. CDR3 coding DNA: TGTGCCACCAGTGATTCAGGGGGAATAAACTATGGCTACACCTTC. V and J are TRBV24-1 and TRBJ1-2; 7 nucleotides align to TRBD1. With 2 bases clipped from V and 2 bases from J, the junction kept 4 bases outside the gene matches. The CDR3 covers 15 residues. The germline gives CDR1 KGHDR, CDR2 SFDVKD.

This clone is classed as medium-sized (0.01 to 0.1%). The chain combines TRBV6-1 with TRBJ1-3, with D perhaps TRBD1 (6 bases). The CDR3 extends over 15 amino acids. Trimming cost V 7 bases and J 0 bases, with 13 bases left between them. Germline V CDR1 and CDR2: MNHNS, SASEGT. The CDR3 protein is CASKKTGSSGNTIYF. CDR3 nucleotide sequence: TGTGCCAGCAAGAAGACAGGCAGCTCTGGAAACACCATATATTTT.

At least ten counts were recorded for this clone. The chain uses TRBV19 and TRBJ2-7; 10 bases match TRBD1. Trimming took 5 bases from V and 2 from J; bases not matched to a gene: 6. Germline CDR1 reads LNHDA; CDR2 reads SQIVND (reference sequence). CDR3 size: 15 residues. The CDR3, as DNA: TGTGCCAGTAGTCCGGGACAGGGGTCGGCCTACGAGCAGTACTTC. Protein sequence: CASSPGQGSAYEQYF.

This clone was counted ten times or more. The rearrangement uses TRBV20-1 and TRBJ1-2; TRBD1 aligns across 7 bases. V was pared by 2 bases and J by 4 bases, with 10 bases of the junction left unmatched. The CDR3 spans 15 residues. Germline V lookup: CDR1 DFQATT, CDR2 SNEGSKA (reference sequence). The CDR3 nucleotides are TGCAGTGCTAGACCTACCGGGACAGTAAGCTATGGCTACACCTTC. Translated: CSARPTGTVSYGYTF.

The table lists this clone with many counts. J is TRBJ2-2 and V is TRBV30; 7 bases are a match to TRBD1. The CDR3 is made up of 14 amino acids. V lost 4 bases and J lost 1; bases outside the gene matches: 3. The germline V gene encodes CDR1 GTSNPN and CDR2 SVGIG (reference sequence). CDR3: CAWNRGRNTGELFF. CDR3 bases: TGTGCCTGGAACAGGGGAAGGAACACCGGGGAGCTGTTTTTT. Based on the CDR3 plus reference TRBV30 and TRBJ2-2, the full variable domain is SQTIHQWPATLVQPVGSPLSLECTVEGTSNPNLYWYRQAAGRGLQLLFYSVGIGQISSEVPQNLSASRPQDRQFILSSKKLLLSDSGFYLCAWNRGRNTGELFFGEGSRLTVL.

The chain recombines TRBV9 with TRBJ2-2; D ambiguous. The CDR3 has 15 amino acids. Germline CDR1 reads SGDLS; CDR2 reads YYNGEE. V shed 4 bases and J shed 7 bases, with 17 bases lying between them. The CDR3 sequence is CASSPGPSKGGELFF. The CDR3, as DNA: TGTGCCAGCAGCCCCGGACCTTCGAAGGGCGGGGAGCTGTTTTTT.

This clone came up a few times. One end of the junction is discordant with germline, which a read error may explain. V and J are TRBV6-1 and TRBJ2-6, with D perhaps TRBD2 (6 bases). Germline V gene data show CDR1 as MNHNS and CDR2 as SASEGT. The CDR3 has 16 amino acids. CDR3 sequence reads: CASTDGGPSGANVLTF. The CDR3 DNA follows: TGTGCCAGCACGGACGGGGGTCCCTCTGGGGCAAACGTCCTAACTTTC.

This clone was seen repeatedly, ten times or more. Written as DNA, the CDR3 is TGTGCCGCTAAAGGGGTAGCGGGGGGTGATGAGCAGTTCTTC. It encodes CAAKGVAGGDEQFF. The chain joins TRBV19 to TRBJ2-1, with 10 bases matching TRBD2. Per germline, CDR1 LNHDA and CDR2 SQIVND (reference sequence). This CDR3 has 14 residues. Unmatched junction bases numbered 12, after V lost 11 bases and J lost 8 bases.

This clone was found many times. The rearrangement links TRBV11-2 to TRBJ2-1; 10 bases match TRBD1. CDR1 and CDR2 from the germline V gene are SGHAT and FQNNGV. J gave up 7 bases and V 1 base, and 7 bases lay outside the gene matches. This CDR3 is 16 amino acids long. The DNA for the CDR3 is TGTGCCAGCAGCTTAGTCCCATGGGACAGGGGTAATGAGCAGTTCTTC. Its protein product is CASSLVPWDRGNEQFF.

As for this clone: Just one base apart from a much larger clone, this may be a read error. The rearrangement joins TRBV19 to TRBJ2-7; possibly TRBD1 for D (6 bases). Germline loops: CDR1 LNHDA, CDR2 SQIVND (reference sequence). Deletions cut 5 bases from V and 2 bases from J, with 16 bases between. The CDR3 sequence is 15 residues long. The CDR3 region has the DNA TGTGCCAGTAGTCCGGGACATGGGTCGGCCTACGAGCAGTACTTC. This gives the protein CASSPGHGSAYEQYF.

This clone was counted ten times or more. The V gene is TRBV18, the J gene TRBJ2-7; the match to TRBD2 covers 7 bases. The germline V gene has CDR1 KGHSH and CDR2 LQKENI. The CDR3 runs 14 residues. Losses at the gene ends were 8 bases for V and 7 bases for J; bases not matched to a gene: 14. The CDR3 DNA sequence: TGTGCCAGCACGCTAGCGGCACACCGGGGGGAGCAGTACTTC. This gives the protein CASTLAAHRGEQYF.

This chain connects TRBV24-1 to TRBJ2-5; 8 nucleotides agree with TRBD1. The CDR3 extends over 15 amino acids. V lost 9 bases, J lost 3 bases, and 11 bases stayed unmatched. Germline CDR1 and CDR2: KGHDR and SFDVKD. The CDR3 DNA is TGTGCCACCGGCCTTTTGACAGGGGTAAAAGAGACCCAGTACTTC. Protein: CATGLLTGVKETQYF.

This clone is labeled medium-sized. The chain carries TRBV6-1 and TRBJ1-5; D is unclear. The CDR3 runs 13 residues. V lost 3 bases and J lost 4, with 7 bases in between. Germline values: CDR1 MNHNS, CDR2 SASEGT. The CDR3 coding sequence is TGTGCCAGCAGTGATAACTCAAATCAGCCCCAGCATTTT. This codes for CASSDNSNQPQHF.

Relative to its sample, this clone is medium-sized. J is TRBJ1-6 and V is TRBV28, with D hard to call. CDR1 and CDR2 from the germline V gene are MDHEN and SYDVKM. V lost 5 bases to trimming and J lost 9 bases, with 5 bases between them. The CDR3 loop spans 11 amino acids. CDR3 nucleotide sequence: TGTGCCAGCAGTGGAGGTTCACCCCTCCACTTT. Protein: CASSGGSPLHF.